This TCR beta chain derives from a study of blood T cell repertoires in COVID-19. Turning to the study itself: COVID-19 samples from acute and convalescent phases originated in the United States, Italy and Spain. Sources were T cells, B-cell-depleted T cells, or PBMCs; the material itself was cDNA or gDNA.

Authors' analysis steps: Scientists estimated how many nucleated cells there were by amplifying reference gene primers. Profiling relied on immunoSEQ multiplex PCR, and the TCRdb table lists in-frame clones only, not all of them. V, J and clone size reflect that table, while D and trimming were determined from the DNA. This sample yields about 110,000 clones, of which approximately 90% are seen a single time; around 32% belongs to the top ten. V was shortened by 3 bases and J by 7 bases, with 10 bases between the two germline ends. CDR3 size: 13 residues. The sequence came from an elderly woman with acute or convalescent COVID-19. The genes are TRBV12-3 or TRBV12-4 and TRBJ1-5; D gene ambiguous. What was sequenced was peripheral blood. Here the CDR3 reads CASSFNIGQPQHF. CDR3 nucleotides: TGTGCCAGCAGTTTTAATATCGGGCAGCCCCAGCATTTT.